This T cell receptor beta chain derives from a study of beta chain features in type 1 diabetes. The wider study: Healthy donors, compared against patients, showed similar age, gender and cell yields.

The isolated RNA, all of it, was reverse transcribed, so expressed TCRB transcripts were what got sequenced. Sequencing was performed with immunoSEQ multiplex PCR; in TCRdb, only in-frame clones are kept and a portion is missing. The data hold over 700,000 clones, with around a sixth observed a single time. CDR3 size: 12 residues. Germline CDR1 reads SGHDT; CDR2 reads YYEEEE. Trimming left V 4 bases short and J 4 bases short, with 9 bases between. Study-level points and caveats: A greater similarity of naive, central memory and Treg TCRB repertoires was seen among patients than among healthy donors. Individuals with type 1 diabetes displayed fewer insertions and more deletions at VDJ junctions.

Each of the CD4+ naive, central memory, regulatory and stem cell-like memory populations was sorted via CD45RO/CCR7/CD25/CD127/CD95/CD27. There are a few counts of this clone. Its cognate antigen is unknown. Sequences were obtained from naive CD4+ T cells from blood. J is TRBJ2-7 and V is TRBV5-6; D is unclear. This sequence originates from a woman aged 18-29 years in good health. Here the CDR3 reads CASSLFAYEQYF. The DNA of the CDR3 is TGTGCCAGCAGCCTGTTCGCATACGAGCAGTACTTC.